This T cell receptor beta chain comes out of a study of blood T cell repertoires in COVID-19 (dated by TCRdb to between 2020 and 2021). For the study in its entirety: Collaborator samples came from the United States, Italy and Spain and covered acute and convalescent phases of COVID-19. Where available, HLA class I and class II types were obtained from metadata supplied by the sample provider rather than from assay-based typing. The samples were drawn from two sources: the first 160 participants of the ongoing ImmuneRACE study, and fewer than 1,500 subjects contributed by 6 global collaborators. The prospective study material was composed of cDNA or gDNA derived from T cells, B-cell-depleted T cells, or PBMCs. The repertoires were released in a freely available public database intended as a resource for research on the immune response to SARS-CoV-2. Deeply sampled blood TCRbeta repertoires from subjects exposed to, actively infected with, or recovered from COVID-19 were included in the dataset. The sample metadata nearly always contained a de-identified subject ID, COVID-19 status, age in years and sex. What the research found in general, with its limitations: Clinical and demographic metadata were provided uncurated, with the amount varying by source and participant.

TCRbeta CDR3 regions were amplified from genomic DNA using the immunoSEQ Assay, a bias-controlled multiplex PCR. The original methods were these. The number of nucleated cells in each sample was estimated from the amplification of reference gene primers within the assay. Sequence reads were collapsed and filtered to measure the absolute abundance of every unique TCRbeta CDR3 rearrangement. For each sample, productive Simpson clonality was calculated as the square root of Simpson's diversity index across productive rearrangements. The table comes from immuneACCESS by way of TCRdb, which keeps in-frame sequences with V and J called. Part of the clones is missing from these tables; in studies checked, under half for an unresolved V gene and the rest for unknown reasons. V and J calls plus clone size are reproduced from that table; the DNA served to infer D and trimming. The sample yields roughly 300,000 clones; approximately 84% were counted once. The ten biggest clones cover about 1.5% of the sample.

Trimming takes 3 bases from V and 4 bases from J, and the germline ends sit 10 bases apart. From a lookup of the germline V gene, CDR1 and CDR2 are KGHSH and LQKENI. From its cysteine to its phenylalanine, the CDR3 spans 14 amino acids. The retained sequence is limited to the CDR3, 42 bases, with the frame set at the first base. One collaborating source in Seattle enrolled patients while the patients were actively infected and followed the patients over time throughout the course of disease. Collaborating institutions collected whole blood in K2EDTA tubes following their own protocols. For TCRbeta analysis, collaborators shipped samples in one of three forms: frozen whole blood, isolated PBMCs, or DNA extracted from either of those sample types. As for this clone: Its specific antigen is unknown. Per-base quality was not reported, and no clone a single base away is much larger than it.

The sequence came from a human donor with COVID-19, enrolled during active disease. The donor label of this sample is uncertain. Sequencing was performed on peripheral blood. The rearranged segments are TRBV18 and TRBJ2-1, and TRBD1 may be the D gene, going by 6 matching bases. The CDR3 sequence is CASSPEDRYNEQFF. The DNA sequence reads TGTGCCAGCTCACCTGAAGACAGGTACAATGAGCAGTTCTTC.